Listed below are T cell receptor beta chains from one sample, sequenced in a study of shared clonotypes between healthy human individuals. Sequenced by immunoSEQ multiplex PCR; TCRdb stores in-frame clones only, minus some. The sample lists about 2 million clones, 95% occurring once. Source material: naive CD4+ T cells sorted from blood. Every receptor here comes from a young man in good health. CDR3s include the opening cysteine and the closing phenylalanine or tryptophan. D genes are given only for firm matches. Only some rows state a clone size, as once, few, many or a class for expanded clones.

d_gene: .
v_gene: TRBV7-9
j_gene: TRBJ1-2
abundance: .
len: 14
CDR3aa: CASSLEGGLDGYTF
CDR3nt: TGTGCCAGCAGCTTAGAGGGGGGTCTGGATGGCTACACCTTC

d_gene: .
v_gene: TRBV9
j_gene: TRBJ2-1
abundance: .
len: 18
CDR3aa: CASSVTGGISSSYNEQFF
CDR3nt: TGTGCCAGCAGCGTTACGGGGGGCATTTCGAGCTCCTACAATGAGCAGTTCTTC

d_gene: TRBD1
v_gene: TRBV19
j_gene: TRBJ2-5
abundance: .
len: 15
CDR3aa: CASSNGQGGWETQYF
CDR3nt: TGTGCCAGTAGTAACGGACAGGGCGGATGGGAGACCCAGTACTTC

d_gene: .
v_gene: TRBV7-2
j_gene: TRBJ2-3
abundance: .
len: 14
CDR3aa: CASSHTGLGDTQYF
CDR3nt: TGTGCCAGCAGCCACACAGGGTTGGGGGATACGCAGTATTTT

d_gene: TRBD1
v_gene: TRBV5-1
j_gene: TRBJ1-1
abundance: once
len: 14
CDR3aa: CASSFDRAGTEAFF
CDR3nt: TGCGCCAGCAGCTTCGACAGGGCGGGCACTGAAGCTTTCTTT

d_gene: .
v_gene: TRBV6-6
j_gene: TRBJ1-2
abundance: .
len: 15
CDR3aa: CASSYSNRQNYGYTF
CDR3nt: TGTGCCAGCAGTTACTCGAACAGGCAGAACTATGGCTACACCTTC

d_gene: .
v_gene: TRBV6-1
j_gene: TRBJ1-3
abundance: .
len: 14
CDR3aa: CASSAQVAGNTIYF
CDR3nt: TGTGCCAGCAGTGCCCAGGTAGCTGGAAACACCATATATTTT

d_gene: TRBD1
v_gene: TRBV11-2
j_gene: TRBJ1-1
abundance: .
len: 16
CDR3aa: CASSLEQGTMNTEAFF
CDR3nt: TGTGCCAGCAGCTTAGAACAGGGGACGATGAACACTGAAGCTTTCTTT

d_gene: TRBD1
v_gene: TRBV2
j_gene: TRBJ1-5
abundance: once
len: 14
CDR3aa: CASSEQGADQPQHF
CDR3nt: TGTGCCAGCAGTGAGCAGGGGGCTGATCAGCCCCAGCATTTT

d_gene: .
v_gene: TRBV5-1
j_gene: TRBJ2-5
abundance: .
len: 16
CDR3aa: CASSLDLTGAWETQYF
CDR3nt: TGCGCCAGCAGCTTGGACCTAACGGGGGCATGGGAGACCCAGTACTTC

d_gene: .
v_gene: TRBV21-1
j_gene: TRBJ1-3
abundance: .
len: 14
CDR3aa: CARSRDLSGNTIYF
CDR3nt: TGTGCCAGGAGTCGAGACCTCTCTGGAAACACCATATATTTT

d_gene: TRBD1
v_gene: TRBV2
j_gene: TRBJ2-1
abundance: .
len: 12
CDR3aa: CASSVDRAEQFF
CDR3nt: TGTGCCAGCAGCGTCGACAGGGCCGAGCAGTTCTTC

d_gene: TRBD2
v_gene: TRBV5-6
j_gene: TRBJ2-1
abundance: .
len: 16
CDR3aa: CASSLAWLAGYNEQFF
CDR3nt: TGTGCCAGCAGCTTGGCCTGGCTAGCGGGATACAATGAGCAGTTCTTC

d_gene: .
v_gene: TRBV18
j_gene: TRBJ2-2
abundance: .
len: 16
CDR3aa: CASSPTNPVVAGELFF
CDR3nt: TGTGCCAGCTCACCAACGAATCCAGTCGTCGCCGGGGAGCTGTTTTTT

d_gene: .
v_gene: TRBV18
j_gene: TRBJ2-3
abundance: .
len: 17
CDR3aa: CASSPGRVVPSTDTQYF
CDR3nt: TGTGCCAGCTCACCAGGCCGGGTAGTACCTAGCACAGATACGCAGTATTTT